This paragraph reports one T cell receptor (beta chain). This entry belongs to a study of control samples from healthy donors and cancer patients. Sequencing was performed with immunoSEQ multiplex PCR; in TCRdb, only in-frame clones are kept and a portion is missing. Among some 130,000 clones listed, about 95% were seen once. The receptor was isolated from a man in his thirties or forties in good health. Sequencing was done on a sample of blood.

The CDR3 DNA is TGTGCCAGCAGCTCCCTGACAGCGGGCAATCAGCCCCAGCATTTT. It translates to CASSSLTAGNQPQHF. The rearrangement uses TRBV7-9 and TRBJ1-5; D possibly corresponds to TRBD1 (5 bases). From germline, CDR1 is SEHNR and CDR2 FQNEAQ (reference sequence). V was trimmed by 4 bases and J by 2 bases, leaving 12 bases between them. CDR3 length: 15 amino acids.